This T cell receptor (beta chain) was sequenced during a study of cytomegalovirus exposure and HLA in healthy donors (dated by TCRdb to about 2017). In terms of the full investigation: According to an earlier analysis of a few hundred of the donors, about 190 million T cells yielded 100 million or so unique TCR beta sequences and around 300 Gb of sequence data. An early release covering roughly 600 HLA-typed donors comprised 300 to 350 gigabases of sequencing data and some 79 million unique TCR sequences. On average, roughly 200,000 unique TCR beta nucleotide sequences were sequenced per donor among roughly 430 genotyped donors of the cohort, with 15% to 20% of those sequences being non-productive. High-throughput TCR immunosequencing, statistical association of individual TCRs with disease status, and machine learning were combined to predict cytomegalovirus infection status. The number of donors typed differed by locus, with about 629-630 for A, B, C, DRB1 and DQB1, around 520 for DQA1, over 600 for DPA1, and around 460 for DPB1. Besides the first cohort of hundreds of subjects, a separate validation cohort made up of around 120 different subjects was used. The genetic ancestry cluster associated with self-reported Caucasian donors included 81% of the roughly 400 genotyped donors. In the later analysis, no new phenotypic data were used to find candidate immune exposures; instead, reliance was placed on TCR beta sequences and their occurrence across donors. In an earlier analysis of 500 to 650 of the donors, high-throughput TCR beta sequencing was used to judge whether each TCR beta V gene segment behaved as functional or pseudogenic. The study used immunosequencing to profile the T cell repertoires of about 670 subjects and linked those repertoires to cytomegalovirus serostatus. A later analysis re-analyzed previously published TCR beta repertoires from 650 to 800 donors and added high-resolution HLA genotyping to study TCR occurrence patterns. The aim of the study was to test whether cataloging public T cell receptors could identify signatures of past pathogen exposure. Genome-wide SNP genotypes for about 55% of the roughly 670 donors were used in a later genetic analysis, which treated that subset as a discovery cohort. Donor age, sex, ethnicity and CMV serostatus were compiled together with the repertoire data. Because of strong linkage in the cohort, roughly five DR-DQ haplotypes were treated as single units for association and clustering. Every discovery cohort repertoire had been produced on one sequencing platform. HLA typing included class I and class II loci at four-digit resolution. Beyond this particular receptor, the publication reports: Cytomegalovirus status was reported to be diagnosed by the classifier with high specificity and sensitivity in both the original and validation cohorts. Compared with equally common non-associated chains, HLA-associated TCR beta chains in a later analysis were more clonally expanded and had lower generation probabilities. According to a later analysis, TCR association rates differed among HLA loci, with DRB1 alleles showing the most associated TCRs and HLA-C alleles showing the fewest. Most TCR sequences were observed very rarely across donors, whereas some public TCRs were present in many individuals. A cluster of highly shared sequence variants was judged likely to be a technical artifact of the sequencing pipeline. The study listed 150 to 200 TCR beta chains as associated with cytomegalovirus. According to the authors, the approach could potentially be generalized to other disease states and immunological phenotypes. An earlier analysis of 587 of the donors showed that most TCR beta V segments appeared in productive rearrangements either about 87% or about 30% of the time, which broadly matched IMGT annotations. Assigning TCR associations to individual alleles was difficult when HLA alleles, especially DR and DQ, strongly co-occurred. Specific HLA alleles were associated with 18,000 or so TCR beta sequences at a false discovery rate of 0.05 in a later analysis. CMV serostatus was the only immune exposure information available for the cohort. A later genetic analysis reported fewer N-insertions in productive TCRs among donors in an Asian-associated ancestry cluster than the roughly 720-donor mean. A few of the identified cytomegalovirus-associated TCR beta chains were confirmed in vitro to be specific for cytomegalovirus antigens. HLA typing was unavailable for some donors at each locus, so association tests used only the typed subset. A further reported finding was that TCR beta sequences accurately predicted the HLA-A and HLA-B alleles for most subjects in the first cohort. In this cohort, only TCR beta chains were sequenced, and detectable features were limited by the absence of alpha or paired-chain data. The earlier analysis of around 600 of the donors excluded roughly 17 rarely observed V segments, including chromosome 9 orphons, because counts were too low. In a later analysis, most CMV-associated TCR beta chains were found to appear HLA-restricted, with HLA associations seemingly driven largely by CMV exposure. According to a later analysis, parvovirus B19, influenza, CMV and Epstein-Barr virus appeared linked to several top co-occurrence clusters. Some IMGT-functional V segments, including TRBV6-2 and TRBV6-3, could not be distinguished by the 87-base-pair reads and were therefore excluded. Linkage disequilibrium might explain the correlated functional status among segregating V segments, but an unknown experimental factor could not be ruled out. In a later genetic analysis, a missense DCLRE1C variant was associated with V-gene and J-gene trimming of TCR beta chains, and the association was replicated in an independent cohort. The presence/absence analyses assumed that sequencing depth was roughly uniform across donors, and that assumption may not be true.

The cysteine opens and the phenylalanine closes a CDR3 of 14 amino acids. The DNA shown is the 42-base CDR3, in frame from base 1. Based on the germline V gene, the CDR1 and CDR2 sequences are MNHEY and SVGAGI. V and J are trimmed by 4 bases and 9 bases, and the gene matches miss 7 bases of the junction. The cohort consisted of 650 to 700 healthy bone marrow donors. All cohort members were sampled while nominally healthy, although unrecorded immune exposures were likely present. The donor tested CMV seronegative and was one of the 352 seronegative cohort members. A peripheral blood sample was collected from each donor, and TCR beta sequencing was performed on peripheral blood mononuclear cells. The Qiagen DNeasy Blood Extraction Kit was used to extract genomic DNA from the blood cell samples. About this clone itself: Its antigen target is currently unknown. No base-level quality is on record; no much larger clone is a single base apart.

Libraries were built with the immunoSEQ multiplex PCR assay. A mixture of 60 forward primers for TCR Vbeta segments and 13 reverse primers for TCR Jbeta segments was used in the multiplex PCR. A multiplex PCR assay on genomic DNA amplified the CDR3 region of rearranged TCR beta genes. The Illumina HiSeq System was used to sequence the amplified TCR beta libraries as 87-base-pair reads. The study's processing was this. A later analysis tallied 75 million to 95 million unique TCR beta chains across the approximately 670 repertoires, and about 10 million of those chains were shared by two or more donors. A nearest-neighbor algorithm error-corrected the raw reads and collapsed the reads into unique sequences, merging closely related sequences to remove PCR and sequencing errors. Alignment of CDR3 sequences to IMGT reference sequences was used to assign V, D and J gene segments. For a sequence to be retained, a match of at least six nucleotides to both a V gene segment and a J gene segment was required. Rearrangements were called productive when the CDR3 lacked stop codons and stayed in frame with V and J; all others were non-productive. CDR3 was defined according to IMGT convention as the region running from the second conserved V-encoded cysteine to the conserved J-encoded phenylalanine. Sequences without an unambiguous match to a single V gene segment were excluded from the earlier analysis of about 600 of the donors. In an earlier analysis of 500 to 750 of the donors, V segments were called functional above 56.7% productive rearrangements and were called segregating when the between-donor standard deviation exceeded 5%. A statistical classification framework was developed to diagnose cytomegalovirus status using the catalog of TCR beta chain sequences. V and J gene assignment, in a later analysis, came from comparing TCR nucleotide sequences with IMGT/GENE-DB human TR gene sequences. The TCRdist pipeline was used in a later analysis to assign CDR3 sequences and most-parsimonious VDJ recombination scenarios. A later analysis defined each TCR beta chain by its CDR3 amino acid sequence plus V-gene family, and excluded reads lacking a unique V-gene family. To address suspected cross-contamination and a sequencing artifact, a later analysis removed 592 highly shared, low-generation-probability nucleotide sequences. For each public chain, a later analysis derived a clonal expansion index from normalized ranks of inferred template counts within each repertoire. In a later analysis, generation probabilities were computed with a VDJ recombination model fitted to out-of-frame rearrangements, and the resulting probabilities were checked against IGoR. Hypergeometric tests were used in a later analysis to score TCR-TCR, TCR-HLA and TCR-CMV co-occurrence, with a repertoire-size bias correction applied to the TCR pairs. A later analysis estimated false discovery rates by permuting HLA or CMV assignments 20 times. In a later analysis, co-occurring TCRs were grouped using DBSCAN, and TCRdist sequence similarity was added for clustering within HLA-allele-positive subsets. For co-occurrence clustering, repertoires with fewer than 30,000 or more than 120,000 public chains were excluded, along with five repertoires with anomalous nucleotide sharing. This is the immuneACCESS table as TCRdb keeps it, with only in-frame sequences that have V and J called. A part of the clones is gone; compared with another copy, unresolved V genes explain less than half, and the rest is unexplained. V and J calls and clone size are as listed in that table; D and trimming were resolved from the DNA. This sample holds roughly 200,000 clones; 75% were observed only once. Together, the top ten hold around 3% of the sample.

Material: PBMCs. Recombination connected TRBV6-5 to TRBJ1-5; TRBD1 aligns with 9 central bases. The origin of this receptor is a male donor in good health and CMV-seronegative. The DNA is as follows: TGTGCCAGCAGTTGGAGACAGGGGGTATGGCCCCAGCATTTT. Its amino acids are CASSWRQGVWPQHF.